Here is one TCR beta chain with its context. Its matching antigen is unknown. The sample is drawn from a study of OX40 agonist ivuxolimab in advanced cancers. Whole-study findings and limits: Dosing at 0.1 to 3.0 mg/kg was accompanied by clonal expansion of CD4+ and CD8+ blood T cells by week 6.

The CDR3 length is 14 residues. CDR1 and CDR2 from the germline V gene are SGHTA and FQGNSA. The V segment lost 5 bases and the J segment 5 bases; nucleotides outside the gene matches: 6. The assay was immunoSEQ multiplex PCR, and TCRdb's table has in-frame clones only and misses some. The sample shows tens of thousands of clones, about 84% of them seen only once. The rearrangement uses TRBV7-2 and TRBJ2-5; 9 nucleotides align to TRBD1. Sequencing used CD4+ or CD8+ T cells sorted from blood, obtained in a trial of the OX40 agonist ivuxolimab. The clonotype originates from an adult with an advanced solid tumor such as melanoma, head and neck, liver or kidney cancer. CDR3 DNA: TGTGCCAGCAGCGTCGACAGGGGGGTCGAGACCCAGTACTTC. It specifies CASSVDRGVETQYF.